This T cell receptor beta chain was retrieved from a study of T cell responses to AZD1222 COVID-19 vaccine. Germline V CDR1 and CDR2: MNHEY, SVGAGI. This CDR3 has 16 amino acids. V was clipped by 0 bases and J by 0 bases, with 6 bases between them. Regarding the study as a whole: Baseline serology detected seropositivity in only 5 or 6 AZD1222 recipients.

This table comes from immunoSEQ multiplex PCR, and its TCRdb copy is limited to in-frame clones, with some not included. The top ten hold approximately 2.2% of the sample, which has about 110,000 clones, about 95% seen once. Details on this clone: What it binds is unknown.

The sequence was collected from an adult in good health. The gene calls are TRBV6-5 and TRBJ2-6, with D possibly being TRBD1 or TRBD2 (5 bases each). Sequences were derived from peripheral blood, sampled on day 0 of AZD1222 vaccination. CDR3 loop: CASSYSGTSGANVLTF. The CDR3 nucleotides read TGTGCCAGCAGTTACTCGGGGACCTCTGGGGCCAACGTCCTGACTTTC.